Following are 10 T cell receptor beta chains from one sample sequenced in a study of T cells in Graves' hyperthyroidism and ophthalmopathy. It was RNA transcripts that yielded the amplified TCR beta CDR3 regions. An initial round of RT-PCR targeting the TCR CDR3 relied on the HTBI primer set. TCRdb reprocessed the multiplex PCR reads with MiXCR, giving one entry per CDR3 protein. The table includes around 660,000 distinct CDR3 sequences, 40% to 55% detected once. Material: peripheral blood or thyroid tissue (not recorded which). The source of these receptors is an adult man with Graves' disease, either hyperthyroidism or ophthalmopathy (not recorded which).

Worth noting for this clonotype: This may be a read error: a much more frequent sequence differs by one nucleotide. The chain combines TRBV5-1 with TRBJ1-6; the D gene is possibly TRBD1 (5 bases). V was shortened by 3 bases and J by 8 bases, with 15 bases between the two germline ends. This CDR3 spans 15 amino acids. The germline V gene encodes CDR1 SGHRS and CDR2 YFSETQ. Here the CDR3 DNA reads TGCGCCAGCAGCTGGGAATGGGTAGGGGATTCACCCCTCCACTTT. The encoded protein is CASSWEWVGDSPLHF.

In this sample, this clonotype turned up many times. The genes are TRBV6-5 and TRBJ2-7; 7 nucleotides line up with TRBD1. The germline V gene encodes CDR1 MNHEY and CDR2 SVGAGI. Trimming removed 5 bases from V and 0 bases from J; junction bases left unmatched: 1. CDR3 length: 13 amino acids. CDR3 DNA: TGTGCCAGCAGTCGGACAGGCTCCTACGAGCAGTACTTC. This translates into CASSRTGSYEQYF.

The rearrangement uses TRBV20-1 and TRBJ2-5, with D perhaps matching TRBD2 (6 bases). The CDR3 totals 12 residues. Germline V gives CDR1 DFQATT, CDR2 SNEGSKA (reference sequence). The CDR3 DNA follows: TGCAGCGGGGGACCCTCCGAAGAGACCCAGTACTTC. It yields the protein CSGGPSEETQYF.

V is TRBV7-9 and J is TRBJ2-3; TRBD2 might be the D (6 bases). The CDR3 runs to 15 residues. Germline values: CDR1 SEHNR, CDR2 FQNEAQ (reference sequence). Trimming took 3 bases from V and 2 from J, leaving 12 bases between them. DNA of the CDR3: TGTGCCAGCAGCTTTACGACTAGATACACAGATACGCAGTATTTT. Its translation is CASSFTTRYTDTQYF.

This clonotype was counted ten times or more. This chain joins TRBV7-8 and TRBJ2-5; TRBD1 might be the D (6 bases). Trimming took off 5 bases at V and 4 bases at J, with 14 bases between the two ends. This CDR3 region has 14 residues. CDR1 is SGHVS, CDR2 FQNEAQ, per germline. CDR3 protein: CASSRYGRGETQYF. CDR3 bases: TGTGCCAGCAGCCGTTACGGCAGGGGAGAGACCCAGTACTTC.

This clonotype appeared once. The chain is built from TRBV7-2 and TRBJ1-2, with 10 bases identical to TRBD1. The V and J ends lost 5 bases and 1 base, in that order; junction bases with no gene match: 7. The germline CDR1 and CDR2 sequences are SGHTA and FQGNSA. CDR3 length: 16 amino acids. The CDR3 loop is CASSIRTGGNNYGYTF. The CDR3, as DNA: TGTGCCAGCAGCATTCGGACAGGGGGGAATAACTATGGCTACACCTTC.

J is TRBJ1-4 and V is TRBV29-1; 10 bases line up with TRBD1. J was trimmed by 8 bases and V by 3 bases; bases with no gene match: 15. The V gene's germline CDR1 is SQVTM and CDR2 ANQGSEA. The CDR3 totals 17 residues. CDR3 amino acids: CSVEPGTGDMVEEKLFF. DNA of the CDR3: TGCAGCGTTGAGCCTGGGACAGGGGATATGGTGGAGGAAAAACTGTTTTTT.

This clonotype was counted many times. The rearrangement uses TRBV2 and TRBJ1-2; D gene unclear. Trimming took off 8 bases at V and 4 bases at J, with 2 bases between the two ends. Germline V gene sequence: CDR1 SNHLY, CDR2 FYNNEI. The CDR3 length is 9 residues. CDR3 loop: CASGYGYTF. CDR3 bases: TGTGCCAGCGGCTATGGCTACACCTTC.

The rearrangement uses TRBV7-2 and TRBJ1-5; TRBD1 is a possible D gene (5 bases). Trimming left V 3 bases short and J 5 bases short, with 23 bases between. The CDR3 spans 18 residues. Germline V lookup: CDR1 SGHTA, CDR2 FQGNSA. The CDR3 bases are TGTGCCAGCAGCTTGGTGGATGCGGGGACTTGGGCCGATCAGCCCCAGCATTTT. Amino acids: CASSLVDAGTWADQPQHF.

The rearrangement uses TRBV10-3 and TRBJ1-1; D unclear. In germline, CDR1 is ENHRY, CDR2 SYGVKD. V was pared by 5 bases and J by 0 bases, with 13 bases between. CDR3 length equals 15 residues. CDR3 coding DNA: TGTGCCATCAGTCCGTGGGGAGTCATGAACACTGAAGCTTTCTTT. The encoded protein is CAISPWGVMNTEAFF.